This T cell receptor beta chain was documented in a study of response to subunit inactivated influenza vaccine. The germline V gene has CDR1 SGHKS and CDR2 YYEKEE (reference sequence). The CDR3 contains 16 residues. The V gene end was trimmed by 0 bases and the J gene end by 4 bases; junction bases not matched to a gene: 4. TCRdb redid the calling of the RT-PCR reads with MiXCR, one entry per CDR3 protein. The sample includes 650,000 or so distinct CDR3 sequences, approximately 15% seen only once; the top ten take about 7.6%. V usage is TRBV5-5 and J usage is TRBJ1-5, with 10 nucleotides matching TRBD1. The TCR was taken from a man aged 45-65 years who received an inactivated influenza vaccine. The sample was PBMCs from blood, taken approximately 15 days before vaccination. The CDR3 region is CASSLDEDRGNQPQHF. The CDR3 DNA follows: TGTGCCAGCAGCTTGGACGAGGACAGGGGGAATCAGCCCCAGCATTTT.